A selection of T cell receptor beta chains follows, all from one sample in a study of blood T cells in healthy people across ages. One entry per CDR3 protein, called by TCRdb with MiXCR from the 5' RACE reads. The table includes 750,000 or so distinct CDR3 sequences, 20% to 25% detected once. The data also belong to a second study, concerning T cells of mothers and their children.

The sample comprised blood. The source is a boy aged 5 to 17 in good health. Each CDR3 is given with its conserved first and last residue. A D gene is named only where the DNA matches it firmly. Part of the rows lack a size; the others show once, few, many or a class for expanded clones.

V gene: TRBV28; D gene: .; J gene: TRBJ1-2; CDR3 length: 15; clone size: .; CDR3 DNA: TGTGCCAGCAGCCCCTCACCAATCGTCAACTATGGCTACACCTTC; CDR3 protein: CASSPSPIVNYGYTF
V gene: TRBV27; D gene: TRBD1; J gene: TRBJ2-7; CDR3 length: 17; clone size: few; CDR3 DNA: TGTGCCAGCAGTTTAAGCCTGACAGGGGCCAATACCTACGAGCAGTACTTC; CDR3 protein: CASSLSLTGANTYEQYF
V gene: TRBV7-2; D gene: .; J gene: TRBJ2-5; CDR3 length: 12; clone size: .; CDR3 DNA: TGTGCCAGCAACAGGGTTGCAGAGACCCAGTACTTC; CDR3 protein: CASNRVAETQYF
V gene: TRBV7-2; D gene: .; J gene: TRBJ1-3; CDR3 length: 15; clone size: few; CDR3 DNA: TGTGCCAGCAGCTTAGTGAACAACCGTGGAAACACCATATATTTT; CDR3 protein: CASSLVNNRGNTIYF
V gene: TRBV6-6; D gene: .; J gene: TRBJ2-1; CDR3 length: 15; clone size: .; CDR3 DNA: TGTGCCAGCAGTTACAATCCGGGGGCAAACAATGAGCAGTTCTTC; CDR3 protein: CASSYNPGANNEQFF
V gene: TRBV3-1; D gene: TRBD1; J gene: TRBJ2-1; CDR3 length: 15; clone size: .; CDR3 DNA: TGTGCCAGCAGCCAAGTTTTGGGGACAGGCAATGAGCAGTTCTTC; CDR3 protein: CASSQVLGTGNEQFF
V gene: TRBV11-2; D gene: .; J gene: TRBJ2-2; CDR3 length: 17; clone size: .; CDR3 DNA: TGTGCCAGCAGCTTAAACTTTGAGGGAGTGAACACCGGGGAGCTGTTTTTT; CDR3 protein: CASSLNFEGVNTGELFF
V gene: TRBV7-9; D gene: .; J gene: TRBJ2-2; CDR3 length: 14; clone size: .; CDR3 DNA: TGTGCCCCCAGCAAAGATGGGGACACCGGGGAGCTGTTTTTT; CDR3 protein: CAPSKDGDTGELFF
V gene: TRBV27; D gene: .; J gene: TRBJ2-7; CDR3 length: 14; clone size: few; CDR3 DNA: TGTGCCAGCAGTTACAACAACGCCCACAACGAGCAGTACTTC; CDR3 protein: CASSYNNAHNEQYF
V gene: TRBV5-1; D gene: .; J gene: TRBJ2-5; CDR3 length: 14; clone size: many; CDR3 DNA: TGCGCCAGCAGCCTAGGTCTGGGGTTAGAGACCCAGTACTTC; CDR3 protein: CASSLGLGLETQYF
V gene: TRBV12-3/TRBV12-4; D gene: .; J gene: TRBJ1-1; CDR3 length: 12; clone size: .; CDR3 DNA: TGTGCCAGCAGTTGGGTTGGCGCTGAAGCTTTCTTT; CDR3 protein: CASSWVGAEAFF
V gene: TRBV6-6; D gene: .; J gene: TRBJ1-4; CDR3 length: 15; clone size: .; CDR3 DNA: TGTGCCAGCAGTTACGGACACGCTCCCAGTGAAAAACTGTTTTTT; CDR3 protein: CASSYGHAPSEKLFF
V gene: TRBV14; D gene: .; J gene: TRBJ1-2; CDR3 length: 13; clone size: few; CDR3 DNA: TGTGCCAGCAGCCTCCGGATGGGAGATGGCTACACCTTC; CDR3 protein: CASSLRMGDGYTF
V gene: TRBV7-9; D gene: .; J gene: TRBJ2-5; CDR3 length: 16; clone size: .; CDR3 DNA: TGTGCCAGCAGCCCAAGGGGGGCTAGGGCGCAAGAGACCCAGTACTTC; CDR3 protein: CASSPRGARAQETQYF
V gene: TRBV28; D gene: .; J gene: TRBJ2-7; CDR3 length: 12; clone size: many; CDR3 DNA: TGTGCCAGCAGTAGCAATTCGTACGAGCAGTACTTC; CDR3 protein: CASSSNSYEQYF
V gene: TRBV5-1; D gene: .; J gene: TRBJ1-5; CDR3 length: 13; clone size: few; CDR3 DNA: TGCGCCAGCAGCTATGCGGGACAAGAGCCCCAGCATTTT; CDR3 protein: CASSYAGQEPQHF
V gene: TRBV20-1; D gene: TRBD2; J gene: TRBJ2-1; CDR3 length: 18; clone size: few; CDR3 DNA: TGCAGTGCTAGGGCGGTAGCGGGAGTTGGGATCTCCTACAATGAGCAGTTCTTC; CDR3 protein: CSARAVAGVGISYNEQFF
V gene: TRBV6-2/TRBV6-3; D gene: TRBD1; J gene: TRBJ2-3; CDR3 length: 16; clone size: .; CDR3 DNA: TGTGCCAGCAGTCCTCCTATAGGGGGCGGGACAGATACGCAGTATTTT; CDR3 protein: CASSPPIGGGTDTQYF
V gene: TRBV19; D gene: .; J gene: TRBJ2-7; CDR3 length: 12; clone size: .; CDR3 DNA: TGTGCCAGTAGTATGAACAGCTACGAGCAGTACTTC; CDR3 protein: CASSMNSYEQYF
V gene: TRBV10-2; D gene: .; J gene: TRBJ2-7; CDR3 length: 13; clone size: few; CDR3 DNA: TGCGCCAGCGTAGAGGGGGACGCCTACGAGCAGTACTTC; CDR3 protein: CASVEGDAYEQYF
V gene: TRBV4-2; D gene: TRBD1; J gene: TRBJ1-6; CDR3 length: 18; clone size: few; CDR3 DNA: TGTGCCAGCAGCCAAGATTCCCCCCCTGGACAGGGAGGTTCACCCCTCCACTTT; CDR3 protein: CASSQDSPPGQGGSPLHF
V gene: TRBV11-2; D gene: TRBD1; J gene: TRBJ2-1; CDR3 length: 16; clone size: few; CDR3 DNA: TGTGCCAGCAGCATCCTTGGGGGACAGAACTACAATGAGCAGTTCTTC; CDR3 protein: CASSILGGQNYNEQFF
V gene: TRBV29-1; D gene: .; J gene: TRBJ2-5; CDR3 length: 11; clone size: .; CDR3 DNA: TGCAGCGTTGAAGAGGGGGGAGCCCAGTACTTC; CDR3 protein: CSVEEGGAQYF
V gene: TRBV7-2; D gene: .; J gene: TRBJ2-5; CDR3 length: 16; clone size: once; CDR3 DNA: TGTGTCAGCAGCTTACGGAGTAGCGGAGGCCAAGAGACCCAGTACTTC; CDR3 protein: CVSSLRSSGGQETQYF
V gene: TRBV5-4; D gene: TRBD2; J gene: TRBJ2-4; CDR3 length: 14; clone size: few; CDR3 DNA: TGTGCCAGCAGCTCCTGGACTAGCATGAACATTCAGTACTTC; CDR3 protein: CASSSWTSMNIQYF
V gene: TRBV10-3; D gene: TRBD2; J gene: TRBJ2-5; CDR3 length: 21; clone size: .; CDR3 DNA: TGTGCCATCAGTGAGACTACTAGGCTTGGTCGCCGACTAGCGGGGGGAGAGACCCAGTACTTC; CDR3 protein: CAISETTRLGRRLAGGETQYF
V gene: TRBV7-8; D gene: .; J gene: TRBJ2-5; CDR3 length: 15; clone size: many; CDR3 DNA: TGTGCCAGCAGCTTAGATGGGAGCCAGAAGGAGACCCAGTACTTC; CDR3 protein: CASSLDGSQKETQYF
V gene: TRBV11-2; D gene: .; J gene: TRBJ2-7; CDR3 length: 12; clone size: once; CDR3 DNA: TGTGCCAGCAGCAGCCACAGGGCCGAGCAGTACTTC; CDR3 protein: CASSSHRAEQYF
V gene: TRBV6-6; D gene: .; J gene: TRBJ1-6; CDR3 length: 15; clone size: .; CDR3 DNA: TGTGCCAGCAGTTACTCGAGTCCCCGGGATTCACCCCTCCACTTT; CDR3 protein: CASSYSSPRDSPLHF
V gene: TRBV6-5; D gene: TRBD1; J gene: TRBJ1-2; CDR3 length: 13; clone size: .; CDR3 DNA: TGTGCCAGCAGAGAGGGACAGGGCTACGGCTACACCTTC; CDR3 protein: CASREGQGYGYTF
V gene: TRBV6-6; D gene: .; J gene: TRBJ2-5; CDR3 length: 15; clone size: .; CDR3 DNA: TGTGCCAGCAGTTACTTCGGACAGCCCCAAGAGACCCAGTACTTC; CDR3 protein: CASSYFGQPQETQYF
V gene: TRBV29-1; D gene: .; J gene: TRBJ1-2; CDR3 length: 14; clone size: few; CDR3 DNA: TGCAGCTGCCTAACCGGGACTGAGCCCTGGGACTACACCTTC; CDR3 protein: CSCLTGTEPWDYTF
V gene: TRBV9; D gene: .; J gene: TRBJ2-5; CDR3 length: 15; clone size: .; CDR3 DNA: TGTGCCAGCAGCGCCCGCCAGGGTCTGGTGGAGACCCAGTACTTC; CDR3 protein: CASSARQGLVETQYF
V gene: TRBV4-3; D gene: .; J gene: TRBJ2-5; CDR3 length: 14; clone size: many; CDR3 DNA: TGCGCCAGCAGCCAAGATCGAGAAGGAGAGACCCAGTACTTC; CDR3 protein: CASSQDREGETQYF
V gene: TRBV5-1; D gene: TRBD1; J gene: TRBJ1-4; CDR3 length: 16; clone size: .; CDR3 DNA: TGCGCCAGCAGCGGGGACAGGGGCCGGCGCGCGGAAAAACTGTTTTTT; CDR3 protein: CASSGDRGRRAEKLFF
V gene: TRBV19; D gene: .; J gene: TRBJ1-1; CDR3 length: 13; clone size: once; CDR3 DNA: TGTGCCAGTAAACGGGGTTTGAACACTGAAGCTTTCTTT; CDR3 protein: CASKRGLNTEAFF
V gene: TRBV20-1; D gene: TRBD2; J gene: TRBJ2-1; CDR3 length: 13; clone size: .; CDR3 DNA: TGCAGTGCTACGACTAGCGGGAGGGTTGAGCAGTTCTTC; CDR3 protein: CSATTSGRVEQFF
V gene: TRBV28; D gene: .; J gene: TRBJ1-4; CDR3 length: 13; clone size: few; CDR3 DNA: TGTGCCAGCAGTGAGACGCTCCGGGAAAAACTGTTTTTT; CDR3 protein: CASSETLREKLFF
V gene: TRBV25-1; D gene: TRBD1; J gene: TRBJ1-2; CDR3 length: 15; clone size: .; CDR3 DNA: TGTGCCAGCAGTGAATATGGTGCAGGGGGCTATGGCTACACCTTC; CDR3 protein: CASSEYGAGGYGYTF
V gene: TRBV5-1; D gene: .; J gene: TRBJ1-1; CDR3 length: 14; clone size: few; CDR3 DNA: TGCGCCAGCAGCTTTCGGCCCATGAACACTGAAGCTTTCTTT; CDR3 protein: CASSFRPMNTEAFF
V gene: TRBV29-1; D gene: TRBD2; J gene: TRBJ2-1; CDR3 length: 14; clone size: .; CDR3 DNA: TGCAGCGTGGACACTAGCGATCCGAGCAATGAGCAGTTCTTC; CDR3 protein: CSVDTSDPSNEQFF
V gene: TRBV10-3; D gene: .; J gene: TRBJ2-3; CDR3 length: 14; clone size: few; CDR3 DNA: TGTGCCATCAGTGAGTCGGGGGATACAGATACGCAGTATTTT; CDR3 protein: CAISESGDTDTQYF
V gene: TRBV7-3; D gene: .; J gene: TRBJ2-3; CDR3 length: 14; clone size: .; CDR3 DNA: TGTGCCAGCAGCTTAAATGGAGCCACAGATACGCAGTATTTT; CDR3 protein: CASSLNGATDTQYF
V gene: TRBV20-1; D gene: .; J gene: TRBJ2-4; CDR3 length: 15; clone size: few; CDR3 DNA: TGCAGTGCTAGAGTAGTGGGGGTAGCCAAAAACATTCAGTACTTC; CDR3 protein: CSARVVGVAKNIQYF
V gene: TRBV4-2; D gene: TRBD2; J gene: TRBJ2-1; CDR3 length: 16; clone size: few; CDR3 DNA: TGTGCCAGCAGCCAAAGGACTAGCCCTTTCTACAATGAGCAGTTCTTC; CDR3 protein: CASSQRTSPFYNEQFF
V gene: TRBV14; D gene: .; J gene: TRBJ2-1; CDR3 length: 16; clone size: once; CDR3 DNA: TGTGCCAGCAGCCAAGAGGTATACGAGATAGACAATGAGCAGTTCTTC; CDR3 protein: CASSQEVYEIDNEQFF
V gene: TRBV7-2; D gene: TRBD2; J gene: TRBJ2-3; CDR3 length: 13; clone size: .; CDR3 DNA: TGTGCCAGCTTTGGACTAGCCCCGGATACGCAGTATTTT; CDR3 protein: CASFGLAPDTQYF
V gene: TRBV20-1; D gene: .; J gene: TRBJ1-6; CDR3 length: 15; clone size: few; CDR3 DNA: TGCAGTGCTAGAAAAAAAGTGGAGTATAATTCACCCCTCCACTTT; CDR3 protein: CSARKKVEYNSPLHF
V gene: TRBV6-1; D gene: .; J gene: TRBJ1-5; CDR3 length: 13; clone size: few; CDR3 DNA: TGTGCCAGCAGTGAAGTTAGCAATCAGCCCCAGCATTTT; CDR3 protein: CASSEVSNQPQHF
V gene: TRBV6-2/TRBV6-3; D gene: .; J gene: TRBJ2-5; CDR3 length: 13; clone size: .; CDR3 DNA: TGTGCCAGCGGCGGCGACTACCAAGAGACCCAGTACTTC; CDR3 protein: CASGGDYQETQYF